This is a list of T cell receptor beta chains from one sample in a study of T cells in Graves' hyperthyroidism and ophthalmopathy. TCRdb independently ran MiXCR on the multiplex PCR reads; one entry per CDR3 protein. The sample contains some 92,000 distinct CDR3 sequences, 35% to 50% of which appear only once. Sample: peripheral blood or thyroid tissue (not recorded which). Receptor source: a young woman with Graves' hyperthyroidism. Each CDR3 is given with its conserved first and last residue. Each record gives: D gene, clone size, J gene, V gene, CDR3 protein, CDR3 DNA. D genes are given only for firm matches. A row's size may be missing; if present it is once, few, many or a size class.

TRBD1	NA	TRBJ2-7	TRBV5-6	CASSLGGQGAYEQYF	TGTGCCAGCAGCTTGGGGGGACAGGGAGCCTACGAGCAGTACTTC
NA	NA	TRBJ2-5	TRBV11-2	CASSLDAETQYF	TGTGCCAGCAGCTTAGATGCGGAGACCCAGTACTTC
NA	NA	TRBJ1-2	TRBV2	CASTRGRDTGYTF	TGTGCCAGCACCCGGGGACGGGATACGGGCTACACCTTC
NA	once	TRBJ2-7	TRBV11-2	CASGPQGGEQYF	TGTGCCAGCGGCCCGCAGGGAGGAGAGCAGTACTTC
TRBD1	once	TRBJ2-5	TRBV20-1	CSARAGTGVETQYF	TGCAGTGCTAGAGCGGGGACAGGGGTTGAGACCCAGTACTTC
NA	NA	TRBJ2-7	TRBV19	CATRRDDNSYEQYF	TGCGCCACCCGACGAGACGACAACTCCTACGAGCAGTACTTC
TRBD2	many	TRBJ2-2	TRBV7-8	CASSLGASGNTGELFF	TGTGCCAGCAGCTTAGGTGCTAGCGGGAACACCGGGGAGCTGTTTTTT
TRBD1	many	TRBJ1-6	TRBV6-1	CASSLDRADSPLHF	TGTGCCAGCAGTCTGGACAGGGCTGATTCACCCCTCCACTTT
TRBD2	NA	TRBJ2-7	TRBV7-8	CASSRTSGSTHEQYF	TGTGCCAGCAGCAGAACTAGCGGGAGTACCCACGAGCAGTACTTC
NA	once	TRBJ1-1	TRBV7-2	CASSSLGLNAEAFF	TGTGCCAGCAGTTCACTAGGGCTGAACGCTGAAGCTTTCTTT
TRBD1	many	TRBJ1-1	TRBV6-5	CASSPGQGRWTEAFF	TGTGCCAGCAGTCCCGGACAGGGGAGGTGGACTGAAGCTTTCTTT
TRBD1	once	TRBJ1-4	TRBV7-2	CASGRQGTEKKLFF	TGTGCCAGCGGCCGACAGGGCACAGAGAAAAAACTGTTTTTT
NA	many	TRBJ1-2	TRBV5-1	CASSQTADGYTF	TGCGCCAGCAGCCAGACAGCGGATGGCTACACCTTC
TRBD1	many	TRBJ1-2	TRBV20-1	CSASDRDYYGYTF	TGCAGTGCTTCAGACAGGGACTACTATGGCTACACCTTC
NA	NA	TRBJ1-5	TRBV12-3/TRBV12-4	CASSPTGGLGEQPQHF	TGTGCCAGCAGTCCGACAGGAGGATTAGGCGAGCAGCCCCAGCATTTT
NA	many	TRBJ2-7	TRBV20-1	CSARGTGRPYEQYF	TGCAGTGCTAGAGGGACCGGGAGACCCTACGAGCAGTACTTC
NA	few	TRBJ1-3	TRBV28	CASGRGISGNTIYF	TGTGCCAGCGGGAGAGGAATTTCTGGAAACACCATATATTTT
TRBD1	many	TRBJ1-1	TRBV12-3/TRBV12-4	CASSYGQGNTEAFF	TGTGCCAGCAGTTACGGACAGGGGAACACTGAAGCTTTCTTT
NA	many	TRBJ1-2	TRBV9	CASEGLGGYTF	TGTGCCAGCGAAGGGCTAGGGGGCTACACCTTC
TRBD1	many	TRBJ1-6	TRBV5-6	CASSSMGTGRSPLHF	TGTGCCAGCAGCTCCATGGGGACAGGGCGGTCACCCCTCCACTTT
NA	NA	TRBJ1-1	TRBV20-1	CSAMPLNTEAFF	TGCAGTGCCATGCCCCTGAACACTGAAGCTTTCTTT
NA	many	TRBJ2-7	TRBV20-1	CSASKLVKEQYF	TGCAGTGCTAGCAAACTAGTGAAAGAGCAGTACTTC
TRBD1	many	TRBJ2-3	TRBV7-9	CASSTKGTDTDTQYF	TGTGCCAGCAGCACCAAGGGGACAGACACAGATACGCAGTATTTT
NA	many	TRBJ1-2	TRBV28	CASSFQGTANYGYTF	TGTGCCAGCAGTTTCCAGGGCACTGCTAACTATGGCTACACCTTC
TRBD2	NA	TRBJ2-2	TRBV2	CASSEGETLAGGPTGELFF	TGTGCCAGCAGTGAAGGGGAGACTCTAGCGGGAGGGCCAACCGGGGAGCTGTTTTTT
TRBD1	once	TRBJ1-1	TRBV2	CASRGQGNTEAFF	TGTGCCAGCAGGGGACAGGGAAACACTGAAGCTTTCTTT
TRBD2	NA	TRBJ2-7	TRBV7-8	CASSGTSGNQQYF	TGTGCCAGCTCGGGGACTAGCGGGAACCAGCAGTACTTC
NA	many	TRBJ1-1	TRBV4-1	CASSQDLGGWDTEAFF	TGCGCCAGCAGCCAAGATCTGGGGGGGTGGGACACTGAAGCTTTCTTT
NA	NA	TRBJ2-7	TRBV15	CATGGTPYEQYF	TGTGCCACCGGCGGGACCCCCTACGAGCAATACTTC
NA	many	TRBJ2-5	TRBV20-1	CSASPGTSRETQYF	TGCAGTGCTAGTCCGGGGACCTCGCGGGAGACCCAGTACTTC
NA	many	TRBJ2-5	TRBV20-1	CSARVRGKETQYF	TGCAGTGCTAGAGTAAGGGGTAAAGAGACCCAGTACTTC
NA	NA	TRBJ1-5	TRBV29-1	CSLEGTKSNQSQHF	TGCAGCCTGGAGGGGACGAAGAGCAATCAGTCCCAGCATTTT
NA	many	TRBJ2-3	TRBV20-1	CSARDNPSTDTQYF	TGCAGTGCTAGAGATAACCCTAGCACAGATACGCAGTATTTT